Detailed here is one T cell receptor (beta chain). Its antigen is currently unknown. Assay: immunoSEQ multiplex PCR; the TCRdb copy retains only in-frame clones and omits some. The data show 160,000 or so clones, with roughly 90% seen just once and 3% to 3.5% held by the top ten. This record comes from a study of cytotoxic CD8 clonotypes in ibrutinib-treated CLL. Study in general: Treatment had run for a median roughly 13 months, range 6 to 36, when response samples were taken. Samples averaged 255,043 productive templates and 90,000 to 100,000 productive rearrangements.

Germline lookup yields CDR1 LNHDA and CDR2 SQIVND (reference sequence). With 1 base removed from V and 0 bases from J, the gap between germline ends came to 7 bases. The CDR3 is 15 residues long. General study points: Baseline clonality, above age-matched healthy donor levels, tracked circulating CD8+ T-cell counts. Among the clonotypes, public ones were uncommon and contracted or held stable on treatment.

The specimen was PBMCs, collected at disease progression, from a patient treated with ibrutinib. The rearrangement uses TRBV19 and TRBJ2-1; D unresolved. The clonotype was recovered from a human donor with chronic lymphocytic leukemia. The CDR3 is CASSIAQYSYNEQFF. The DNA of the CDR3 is TGTGCCAGTAGTATAGCTCAATACTCCTACAATGAGCAGTTCTTC.